Listed below are T cell receptor beta chains from one sample, sequenced in a study of blood T cell repertoires in COVID-19. Profiled with immunoSEQ multiplex PCR; TCRdb holds only in-frame clones, not every one. The profile shows about 180,000 clones, around 89% of them singletons. Sequenced: peripheral blood. The source is a young man who had recovered from COVID-19. The CDR3 runs from the conserved cysteine through the conserved F or W. Fields, in order: D gene, clone size, J gene, V gene, CDR3 DNA, CDR3 protein. A D gene is named only where the DNA matches it firmly. Clone size appears in some rows only: once, few, many, or a class for an expanded clone.

d_gene: TRBD2; abundance: once; j_gene: TRBJ2-1; v_gene: TRBV7-8; CDR3nt: TGTGCCAGCAGAGCCGGGACTACTAGCTCCTACAATGAGCAGTTCTTC; CDR3aa: CASRAGTTSSYNEQFF
d_gene: .; abundance: once; j_gene: TRBJ2-7; v_gene: TRBV4-1; CDR3nt: TGCGCCAGCAGCCCCAATTTTTACGAGCAGTACTTC; CDR3aa: CASSPNFYEQYF
d_gene: TRBD2; abundance: few; j_gene: TRBJ2-1; v_gene: TRBV6-5; CDR3nt: TGTGCCAGTAGGACTAGCGGACCCAATGAGCAGTTCTTC; CDR3aa: CASRTSGPNEQFF
d_gene: TRBD1; abundance: .; j_gene: TRBJ1-2; v_gene: TRBV10-3; CDR3nt: TGTGCCATCAGCTTTTCCGGGACAGAGGTAGGGACCTTC; CDR3aa: CAISFSGTEVGTF
d_gene: .; abundance: .; j_gene: TRBJ1-2; v_gene: TRBV7-2; CDR3nt: TGTGCCAGCAGCCTAGGTGGGGGGGCTAGGGATGGCTACACCTTC; CDR3aa: CASSLGGGARDGYTF
d_gene: .; abundance: .; j_gene: TRBJ2-1; v_gene: TRBV7-8; CDR3nt: TGTGCCAGCAGCATTGGGGCAGCCGGGAGCTACAATGAGCAGTTCTTC; CDR3aa: CASSIGAAGSYNEQFF
d_gene: .; abundance: .; j_gene: TRBJ1-5; v_gene: TRBV5-8; CDR3nt: TGTGCCAGCAGACCTAGGGGGAGGGGGAGAAATCAGCCCCAGCATTTT; CDR3aa: CASRPRGRGRNQPQHF
d_gene: .; abundance: .; j_gene: TRBJ1-4; v_gene: TRBV28; CDR3nt: TGTGCCAGCAGTTTGTTAATCCGGGAAAAACTGTTTTTT; CDR3aa: CASSLLIREKLFF
d_gene: TRBD2; abundance: .; j_gene: TRBJ2-1; v_gene: TRBV19; CDR3nt: TGTGCCAGTAGTATTGGACTAGCGGGATGGAATGAGCAGTTCTTC; CDR3aa: CASSIGLAGWNEQFF
d_gene: .; abundance: .; j_gene: TRBJ2-7; v_gene: TRBV4-1; CDR3nt: TGCGCCAGCAGCCAAGATTATGGCCGAAGCTACGAGCAGTACTTC; CDR3aa: CASSQDYGRSYEQYF
d_gene: TRBD2; abundance: .; j_gene: TRBJ2-3; v_gene: TRBV4-1; CDR3nt: TGCGCCAGCAGCCAAGAGGCTAGCGGGAGTACAGATACGCAGTATTTT; CDR3aa: CASSQEASGSTDTQYF
d_gene: TRBD1; abundance: .; j_gene: TRBJ1-2; v_gene: TRBV5-1; CDR3nt: TGCGCCAGCAGCCCCGGACAGGGAGACTATGGCTACACCTTC; CDR3aa: CASSPGQGDYGYTF
d_gene: TRBD2; abundance: .; j_gene: TRBJ2-2; v_gene: TRBV5-1; CDR3nt: TGCGCCAGCAGCTTGGAAACGGGACTAGTAGCCGGGGAGCTGTTTTTT; CDR3aa: CASSLETGLVAGELFF
d_gene: .; abundance: .; j_gene: TRBJ2-1; v_gene: TRBV25-1; CDR3nt: TGTGCCAGCAGCTCAGGGTGGACTGAGCAGTTCTTC; CDR3aa: CASSSGWTEQFF
d_gene: TRBD2; abundance: .; j_gene: TRBJ2-2; v_gene: TRBV2; CDR3nt: TGTGCCAGCAAGGCGGGAGGAGAGACCGGGGAGCTGTTTTTT; CDR3aa: CASKAGGETGELFF
d_gene: TRBD1; abundance: .; j_gene: TRBJ2-7; v_gene: TRBV11-2; CDR3nt: TGTGCCAGCTATGCGGGACAGGGGCTCGAGCAGTACTTC; CDR3aa: CASYAGQGLEQYF
d_gene: .; abundance: .; j_gene: TRBJ2-2; v_gene: TRBV13; CDR3nt: TGTGCCAGCAGCTTCCTGGACAGAAACACCGGGGAGCTGTTTTTT; CDR3aa: CASSFLDRNTGELFF
d_gene: TRBD2; abundance: .; j_gene: TRBJ2-1; v_gene: TRBV19; CDR3nt: TGTGCCAGTAGTCCTGGTCGGAGCGGGAGGGCCGAAGAGCAGTTCTTC; CDR3aa: CASSPGRSGRAEEQFF
d_gene: .; abundance: .; j_gene: TRBJ1-2; v_gene: TRBV9; CDR3nt: TGTGCCAGCAGCGACGCGGACACCCCTTATGGCTACACCTTC; CDR3aa: CASSDADTPYGYTF
d_gene: .; abundance: .; j_gene: TRBJ1-6; v_gene: TRBV27; CDR3nt: TGTGCCAGCAGTCTAGTGGGGGCAGTAGGTTCACCCCTCCACTTT; CDR3aa: CASSLVGAVGSPLHF
d_gene: .; abundance: .; j_gene: TRBJ1-3; v_gene: TRBV3-1/TRBV3-2; CDR3nt: TGTGCCAGCAGCCTTTCGACTGTAGCTGGAAACACCATATATTTT; CDR3aa: CASSLSTVAGNTIYF
d_gene: .; abundance: .; j_gene: TRBJ2-7; v_gene: TRBV21-1; CDR3nt: TGTGCCACCCCGCCGGGACAGCCTCTTGAGCAGTACTTC; CDR3aa: CATPPGQPLEQYF
d_gene: .; abundance: once; j_gene: TRBJ2-7; v_gene: TRBV3-1/TRBV3-2; CDR3nt: TGTGCCAGCAGCCCCTATTTGGGAGCCTACGAGCAGTACTTC; CDR3aa: CASSPYLGAYEQYF
d_gene: TRBD2; abundance: .; j_gene: TRBJ2-3; v_gene: TRBV2; CDR3nt: TGTGCCAGCAGACTAGCGGAGAGCACAGATACGCAGTATTTT; CDR3aa: CASRLAESTDTQYF